The 19 T cell receptor beta chains listed next were all sequenced from one sample in a study of T cell responses to AZD1222 COVID-19 vaccine. Only in-frame clones appear in the TCRdb table, and some are missing; sequencing was by immunoSEQ multiplex PCR. The sample's table shows more than 110,000 clones. Sequencing was carried out using peripheral blood. The receptors shown here come from an adult in good health.

V is TRBV11-2 and J is TRBJ1-3; D not certain. The CDR3 contains 15 residues. In germline, CDR1 is SGHAT, CDR2 FQNNGV. V was pared by 1 base and J by 0 bases, with 7 bases between. CDR3 region: CASSLGESSGNTIYF. Written as DNA, the CDR3 is TGTGCCAGCAGCTTAGGGGAGAGCTCTGGAAACACCATATATTTT. Together with reference TRBV11-2 and TRBJ1-3, the CDR3 gives the full variable domain: EAGVAQSPRYKIIEKRQSVAFWCNPISGHATLYWYQQILGQGPKLLIQFQNNGVVDDSQLPKDRFSAERLKGVDSTLKIQPAKLEDSAVYLCASSLGESSGNTIYFGEGSWLTVV.

J is TRBJ1-2 and V is TRBV4-2; 9 nucleotides agree with TRBD1. The CDR3 consists of 16 residues. The germline CDR1 and CDR2 sequences are LGHNA and YNFKEQ. V trimming: 0 bases; J trimming: 3 bases; junction bases outside the gene matches: 5. CDR3 residues: CASSQDRDREYYGYTF. For the CDR3, the DNA is TGTGCCAGCAGCCAAGATAGGGACAGGGAGTACTATGGCTACACCTTC.

The J gene is TRBJ1-4, the V gene TRBV28, with a tentative D call TRBD1 (5 bases). Germline CDR1 is MDHEN and CDR2 is SYDVKM. The CDR3 contains 14 residues. V was cut by 2 bases and J by 8 bases, with 12 bases left in between. CDR3 DNA: TGTGCCAGCAGTTTAGGGGGGGTGGACGAAAAACTGTTTTTT. This sequence encodes CASSLGGVDEKLFF.

The V and J genes are TRBV7-2 and TRBJ2-1, with D perhaps TRBD1 (5 bases). The CDR3 runs to 15 residues. Germline CDR1 and CDR2: SGHTA and FQGNSA. Trimming stripped 1 base from V and 9 bases from J, with 16 bases between. The CDR3 nucleotides are TGTGCCAGCAGCTTAGTAGGGCGTTCAAGGGGTGAGCAGTTCTTC. Translating gives CASSLVGRSRGEQFF.

The CDR3 reads CASQLYSNQPQHF. DNA for the CDR3: TGTGCCAGCCAACTATATAGCAATCAGCCCCAGCATTTT. This sequence joins TRBV6-5 and TRBJ1-5; D remains ambiguous. The length of the CDR3 is 13 residues. Germline V lookup: CDR1 MNHEY, CDR2 SVGAGI. Trimming removed 8 bases from V and 0 bases from J, with 8 bases in between.

The rearrangement uses TRBV12-3 or TRBV12-4 and TRBJ2-3; TRBD2 agrees at 9 bases. V lost 8 bases and J lost 4; bases outside the gene matches: 4. This CDR3 contains 13 residues. The CDR3 spells CASGGLAADTQYF. As DNA, the CDR3 is TGTGCCAGCGGGGGACTAGCCGCAGATACGCAGTATTTT.

CDR3 DNA sequence: TGTGCCAGCAGCTTAGTGGCAGACACTGAAGCTTTCTTT. Protein: CASSLVADTEAFF. The V call is TRBV7-2, the J call TRBJ1-1, with D uncertain. The CDR3 is 13 amino acids. Deletions cut 1 base from V and 3 bases from J, with 6 bases between. CDR1 is SGHTA and CDR2 is FQGNSA in the germline V gene.

The chain links TRBV11-3 to TRBJ1-1; 8 bases map to TRBD1. The CDR3 loop spans 17 amino acids. J was trimmed by 4 bases and V by 2 bases; bases with no gene match: 12. Germline CDR1 is SGHNT and CDR2 is YENEEA. This CDR3 reads CASSLKSGQGSGTEAFF. CDR3 DNA: TGTGCCAGCAGCTTAAAATCTGGACAGGGTTCGGGCACTGAAGCTTTCTTT. The full variable domain, completed using reference TRBV11-3 and TRBJ1-1, is EAGVVQSPRYKIIEKKQPVAFWCNPISGHNTLYWYLQNLGQGPELLIRYENEEAVDDSQLPKDRFSAERLKGVDSTLKIQPAELGDSAVYLCASSLKSGQGSGTEAFFGQGTRLTVV.

V gene TRBV3-1 (or the pseudogene TRBV3-2) combines with J gene TRBJ1-5, with D unresolved. The CDR3 has 13 residues. Germline values: CDR1 LGHDT, CDR2 YNNKEL (reference sequence). The germline V and J ends were trimmed by 4 bases and 3 bases, with 7 bases remaining between them. The CDR3 sequence: CASSRAYNQPQHF. CDR3 DNA: TGTGCCAGCAGCCGGGCCTACAATCAGCCCCAGCATTTT.

The chain links TRBV6-5 to TRBJ1-4; possible D gene TRBD1, 6 bases. CDR3 length equals 13 residues. The ends were cut back, 5 bases at V and 8 bases at J, with 12 bases in the middle. Germline-derived CDR1 and CDR2 are MNHEY and SVGAGI. The CDR3 bases are TGTGCCAGCAGTCAACGGGACAACGAAAAACTGTTTTTT. As protein: CASSQRDNEKLFF.

The chain carries TRBV18 and TRBJ1-1, with D unresolved. V dropped 1 base and J dropped 6 bases, with 9 bases sitting between them. The CDR3 is 13 amino acids. The germline gives CDR1 KGHSH, CDR2 LQKENI. The DNA for the CDR3 is TGTGCCAGCTCACCACAGGCCAAGTCTGAAGCTTTCTTT. Protein sequence: CASSPQAKSEAFF.

The V call is TRBV28, the J call TRBJ1-1; 8 nucleotides match TRBD1. V lost 7 bases to trimming and J lost 1 base; unmatched junction nucleotides: 14. Germline V gives CDR1 MDHEN, CDR2 SYDVKM. The CDR3 spans 17 residues. The CDR3 sequence is CASTPGQGKATNTEAFF. As DNA, the CDR3 is TGTGCCAGCACCCCCGGACAGGGAAAAGCGACGAACACTGAAGCTTTCTTT.

This CDR3 reads CASSHLQFTRSNEQFF. CDR3 DNA: TGCGCCAGCAGCCACCTACAGTTCACTAGAAGCAATGAGCAGTTCTTC. J is TRBJ2-1 and V is TRBV4-1; D may be TRBD2 (5 bases). Germline CDR1 is MGHRA and CDR2 is YSYEKL. The CDR3 contains 16 residues. V was shortened by 3 bases and J by 6 bases, with 18 bases between the two germline ends.

This rearrangement joins TRBV3-1 (or the pseudogene TRBV3-2) to TRBJ2-6; D is unresolved. This CDR3 has 16 residues. Germline CDR1 LGHDT, CDR2 YNNKEL (reference sequence). V lost 0 bases to trimming and J lost 0 bases, with 6 bases between them. The CDR3 is CASSQDRSSGANVLTF. The CDR3, as DNA: TGTGCCAGCAGCCAAGATCGCAGCTCTGGGGCCAACGTCCTGACTTTC.

The V gene is TRBV30, the J gene TRBJ1-3; tentatively, D is TRBD1 (6 bases). V lost 2 bases and J lost 0, with 8 bases in between. The CDR3 length is 14 residues. Germline V CDR1 and CDR2: GTSNPN, SVGIG (reference sequence). The CDR3 here is CAWSRTVSGNTIYF. The CDR3 DNA follows: TGTGCCTGGAGTAGGACAGTCTCTGGAAACACCATATATTTT.

In nucleotides, the CDR3 is TGTGCCAGCAGTGAAGTTGGGGGATTTAGCAATCAGCCCCAGCATTTT. Translated, it gives CASSEVGGFSNQPQHF. The chain has TRBV6-1 and TRBJ1-5; maybe TRBD1 (5 bases). Germline V gives CDR1 MNHNS, CDR2 SASEGT. The ends were cut back, 1 base at V and 0 bases at J, with 10 bases in the middle. CDR3 size: 16 residues.

The J gene is TRBJ1-3, the V gene TRBV24-1, with a weak D call TRBD1 (6 bases). The CDR3 runs to 18 residues. Trimming took off 6 bases at V and 0 bases at J, with 20 bases between the two ends. Germline V lookup: CDR1 KGHDR, CDR2 SFDVKD. The DNA for the CDR3 is TGTGCCACCAGTACCAGGACGGACAGTGGAACCTCTGGAAACACCATATATTTT. It specifies CATSTRTDSGTSGNTIYF.

The gene calls are TRBV29-1 and TRBJ1-1; possible D gene TRBD1, 5 bases. This CDR3 contains 12 residues. V was trimmed by 4 bases and J by 2 bases, leaving 8 bases between them. Per the germline V gene, CDR1 is SQVTM and CDR2 is ANQGSEA. The chain's CDR3 is CSVGRANTEAFF. The CDR3 bases are TGCAGCGTTGGCAGGGCCAACACTGAAGCTTTCTTT.

The chain uses TRBV14 and TRBJ2-3; 13 nucleotides align to TRBD2. The CDR3 covers 16 residues. Trimming at V came to 4 bases and at J to 4 bases, leaving 5 bases not matched to a gene. The germline CDR1 and CDR2 sequences are SGHDN and FVKESK. The chain's CDR3 is CASSRLAGGPPDTQYF. CDR3 nucleotide sequence: TGTGCCAGCAGCCGACTAGCGGGGGGCCCGCCAGATACGCAGTATTTT.